This TCR beta chain was sequenced in a study of OX40 agonist ivuxolimab in advanced cancers. Study-level information: Patients were given ivuxolimab, an antibody that agonizes OX40 (CD134). Patients were roughly 83% male with ages about 20 to 79, mean 60. Study findings and constraints: Low clonal expansion, among the lowest seen, marked partial responders at 0.1-3.0 mg/kg. Relative to CD4+, CD8+ T cells held more expanded clones on average.

Of note for this clone: Antigen unknown.

Some clones are missing from TCRdb's copy, which holds only in-frame ones; the method was immunoSEQ multiplex PCR. The table has tens of thousands of clones, around nine tenths seen once. The TCR sequence derives from an adult with an advanced solid tumor such as melanoma, head and neck, liver or kidney cancer. The sequenced sample was CD4+ or CD8+ T cells sorted from blood, obtained in a trial of the OX40 agonist ivuxolimab.

CDR3 bases: TGTGCCAGCACTGTGTCTAGCGACTCATACGAGCAGTACTTC. Translating gives CASTVSSDSYEQYF. V usage is TRBV6-5 and J usage is TRBJ2-7, with a possible D match to TRBD2 (6 bases). The germline gives CDR1 MNHEY, CDR2 SVGAGI. The germline V and J ends were trimmed by 7 bases and 4 bases, with 17 bases remaining between them. This CDR3 spans 14 amino acids.